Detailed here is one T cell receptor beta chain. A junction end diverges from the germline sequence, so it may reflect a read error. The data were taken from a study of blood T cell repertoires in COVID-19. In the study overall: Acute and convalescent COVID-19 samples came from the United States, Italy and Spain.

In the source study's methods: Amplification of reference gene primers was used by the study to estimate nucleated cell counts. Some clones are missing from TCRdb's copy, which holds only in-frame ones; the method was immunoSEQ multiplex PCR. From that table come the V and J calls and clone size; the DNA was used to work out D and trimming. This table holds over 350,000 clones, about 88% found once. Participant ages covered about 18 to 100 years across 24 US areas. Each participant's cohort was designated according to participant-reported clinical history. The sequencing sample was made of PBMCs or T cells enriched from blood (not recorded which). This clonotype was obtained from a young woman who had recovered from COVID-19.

The CDR3 sequence is CASSLGARATGSLSYGYTF. The CDR3 DNA sequence: TGTGCTAGCAGCTTAGGGGCCCGGGCCACAGGGAGCCTCAGCTATGGCTACACCTTC. The chain couples TRBV7-7 to TRBJ1-2; a weak D match, TRBD1 (6 bases). This CDR3 has 19 residues. Germline V lookup: CDR1 SSHAT, CDR2 FNYEAQ (reference sequence).